This T cell receptor (beta chain) appears in the sequencing data of a study of T cells in Graves' hyperthyroidism and ophthalmopathy. Study-wide points: Most thyroid clonotypes that were expanded above 0.001 also turned up in blood. Ophthalmopathy could be told apart from stable hyperthyroidism with a 13 V-J model.

V was trimmed by 2 bases and J by 5 bases, leaving 13 bases between them. The CDR3 sequence is 15 residues long. Germline CDR1 reads SGHAT; CDR2 reads FQNNGV. In this sample, this clonotype turned up many times. The antigen remains unidentified. RNA transcripts provided the source from which TCR beta CDR3 regions were amplified. The study used the HTBI primer set for a first-round RT-PCR of the TCR CDR3. MiXCR, applied by TCRdb to the multiplex PCR reads, yields one record per CDR3 protein. The table records a few hundred thousand distinct CDR3 sequences, about 45% of them present only once. A patient was excluded if there was uncontrolled infection, other autoimmune disease, pregnancy or lactation. On the basis of clinical symptoms, serum thyroxine and TRAb, thyroid ultrasound and orbital computed tomography, diagnoses were made.

This chain joins TRBV11-2 and TRBJ1-3; possibly TRBD1 for D (5 bases). This sequence originates from a woman under 30 with Graves' hyperthyroidism. Sequencing input: peripheral blood or thyroid tissue (not recorded which). CDR3 in DNA: TGTGCCAGCAGCTTATCGAAGGGGACGAGAAACACCATATATTTT. It yields the protein CASSLSKGTRNTIYF.